This TCR beta chain was sequenced during a study of a mutant IDH1 vaccine in newly diagnosed glioma (dated by TCRdb to 2020 to 2023). About the study as a whole: Vaccination started 4-6 weeks after radiotherapy alone, or was given together with temozolomide cycles in the groups whose treatment included chemotherapy. Of the 30 to 35 patients who were treated, approximately 60% were male and roughly 40% were female, and the mean age was around 41 years. Before enrollment, most patients had been given radiochemotherapy with temozolomide as standard therapy, while the rest had received either radiotherapy alone or temozolomide alone. The week-35 safety follow-up took place at visit V12, and the week-47 end of study took place at visit V13. Peripheral blood was collected at six visits: V03 (baseline), V05, V07, V10, V12 and V13. Longitudinal TCRB deep sequencing was done for some 25 treated patients, wherever samples were available for exploratory analyses.

The library was made by the immunoSEQ multiplex PCR assay. Following the manufacturer's protocol, the hsTCRB Kit was used to amplify rearranged TCR beta chain sequences. TCRB libraries were sequenced on an Illumina MiSeq. For the original study's pipeline: The kit vendor's proprietary platform handled demultiplexing, trimming and gene mapping. TCRdb's version of the immuneACCESS table is confined to in-frame rearrangements and falls short of the full clone set. An unresolved V gene accounts for under half of the shortfall where checked; the remainder is of unknown origin. The V and J calls and clone size are taken from that table; D and trimming were inferred from the DNA. This sample lists some 46,000 clones; roughly 92% were detected once. Jointly, the top ten make up 2% to 2.5% of the sample. The paper as a whole reports these results and caveats: Availability determined which PBMC samples were chosen for TCRB deep sequencing. Pseudoprogression appeared unrelated to alterations in the top peripheral T cell clonotypes detected by TCRB sequencing. The authors stated that sample limitations prevented analyses of patient blood samples from being reproduced. Immune responses induced by the vaccine were seen in over 80% of patients across multiple MHC alleles.

About this clone: Its antigen is not yet known. No base-level quality is on record; no much larger clone is a single base apart.

V ends up 9 bases short and J 2 bases short, with an unmatched junction base count of 10. From its cysteine to its phenylalanine, the CDR3 spans 16 amino acids. The retained sequence is limited to the CDR3, 48 bases, with the frame set at the first base. The germline V gene encodes CDR1 LNHDA and CDR2 SQIVND (reference sequence). According to the study, the label for this sample's time point signals: week 35, safety follow-up. Every vaccine dose consisted of 300 ug of a 20-mer mutant IDH1 peptide in Montanide, administered subcutaneously together with topical imiquimod. Patients received eight vaccinations in weeks 1, 3, 5, 7, 11, 15, 19 and 23, corresponding to visits V03 through V10. Newly diagnosed WHO grade 3 or 4 IDH1-mutant astrocytomas showing loss of nuclear ATRX were present in the donors. The samples were drawn from NOA16, a multicentre, single-arm, open-label phase I trial in Germany that tested a mutant IDH1 peptide vaccine in humans for the first time. Genomic DNA for TCRB sequencing was isolated from EDTA blood with the DNeasy Blood and Tissue Kit.

The rearrangement combines TRBV19 with TRBJ1-5; 10 middle bases align to TRBD1. This clonotype was obtained from a man aged 50 to 60 with glioma. The material sequenced was PBMCs, taken from a glioma patient whose treatment included an IDH1 peptide vaccine. The CDR3 region has the sequence CASGDRGLRGNQPQHF. The sequenced DNA: TGTGCCAGCGGGGACAGGGGACTTAGGGGCAATCAGCCCCAGCATTTT.